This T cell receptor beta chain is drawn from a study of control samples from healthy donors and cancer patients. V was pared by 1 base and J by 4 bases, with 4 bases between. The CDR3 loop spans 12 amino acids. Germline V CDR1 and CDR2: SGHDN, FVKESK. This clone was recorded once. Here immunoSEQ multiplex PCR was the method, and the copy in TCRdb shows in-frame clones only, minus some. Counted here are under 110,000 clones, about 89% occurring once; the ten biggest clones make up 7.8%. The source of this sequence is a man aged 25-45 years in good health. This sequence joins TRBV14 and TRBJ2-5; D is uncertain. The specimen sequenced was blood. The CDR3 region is CASSQVRETQYF. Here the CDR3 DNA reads TGTGCCAGCAGCCAAGTCCGAGAGACCCAGTACTTC.